This T cell receptor beta chain emerged from a study of post-analysis software for immune sequencing data. Study-level background: The cohort encompassed relapsing-remitting, secondary progressive and progressive-relapsing multiple sclerosis disease courses. Study-level results: People with multiple sclerosis had a significantly lower normalized Chao1 diversity than controls did.

The TCR beta cDNA libraries carried unique molecular identifiers. TCRdb used MiXCR to reprocess the PCR reads, holding one entry per CDR3 protein. The sample consists of about 770,000 distinct CDR3 sequences, just over 45% of them appearing once. This clonotype has only a few counts. Its antigen is not known. The material sequenced was blood. The sequence was obtained from a girl aged 5-17 years with multiple sclerosis.

CDR3 region: CSASGTTSAEHVAKNIQYF. The CDR3 DNA reads as TGCAGTGCTAGCGGGACTACTAGCGCCGAGCACGTAGCCAAAAACATTCAGTACTTC. The rearrangement links TRBV20-1 to TRBJ2-4, with 7 nucleotides matching TRBD2. The CDR3 runs 19 residues. Germline CDR1 reads DFQATT; CDR2 reads SNEGSKA (reference sequence). With V trimmed by 3 bases and J by 0 bases, 17 bases remained unmatched.